This T cell receptor (beta chain) was found in a study of blood T cell repertoires in COVID-19. Study overall: Material from acute and convalescent COVID-19 was sourced from the United States, Italy and Spain. Sources were T cells, B-cell-depleted T cells, or PBMCs; the material itself was cDNA or gDNA.

How the authors handled the data: Estimation of nucleated cell counts relied on the amplification of reference gene primers. Measured with immunoSEQ multiplex PCR; TCRdb has only the in-frame clones, and not every one. V, J and clone size reflect that table, while D and trimming were determined from the DNA. In the table there are about 270,000 clones, roughly 85% of which are singletons. The CDR3 is made up of 13 amino acids. Germline assignment: CDR1 LNHDA and CDR2 SQIVND (reference sequence). V was clipped by 7 bases and J by 0 bases, with 9 bases between them. The chain has TRBV19 and TRBJ1-1; D remains ambiguous. Sequenced input: PBMCs or T cells enriched from blood (not recorded which). This sequence originates from a woman aged 50 to 60 with acute COVID-19. CDR3 nucleotide sequence: TGTGCCAGTATGGTAGACATGAACACTGAAGCTTTCTTT. This gives the protein CASMVDMNTEAFF.